The present T cell receptor beta chain was sequenced within a study of identical twins. Broader study findings: For cord blood, abundant beta clonotypes had fewer insertions, unlike memory repertoires, which showed none. There is a chance that invariant MAIT and iNKT cells partially muddied zero-insertion analyses.

cDNA molecules carried unique molecular identifiers, and template switching added a universal primer site. TCRdb fed the 5' RACE reads into MiXCR, producing one record per CDR3 protein. The table has 1.5 million to 2 million distinct CDR3 sequences, under 35% seen once. With respect to this clonotype: Its antigen is as yet unknown.

Trimming cost V 1 base and J 2 bases, with 13 bases left between them. The CDR3 extends over 16 amino acids. From germline, CDR1 is ENHRY and CDR2 SYGVKD. This rearrangement joins TRBV10-3 to TRBJ2-3; D is ambiguous. This receptor was obtained from a newborn girl in good health. The specimen sequenced was cord blood. This CDR3 reads CAISEFSSRNTDTQYF. CDR3 nucleotides: TGTGCCATCAGTGAGTTCTCGTCCCGTAACACAGATACGCAGTATTTT.